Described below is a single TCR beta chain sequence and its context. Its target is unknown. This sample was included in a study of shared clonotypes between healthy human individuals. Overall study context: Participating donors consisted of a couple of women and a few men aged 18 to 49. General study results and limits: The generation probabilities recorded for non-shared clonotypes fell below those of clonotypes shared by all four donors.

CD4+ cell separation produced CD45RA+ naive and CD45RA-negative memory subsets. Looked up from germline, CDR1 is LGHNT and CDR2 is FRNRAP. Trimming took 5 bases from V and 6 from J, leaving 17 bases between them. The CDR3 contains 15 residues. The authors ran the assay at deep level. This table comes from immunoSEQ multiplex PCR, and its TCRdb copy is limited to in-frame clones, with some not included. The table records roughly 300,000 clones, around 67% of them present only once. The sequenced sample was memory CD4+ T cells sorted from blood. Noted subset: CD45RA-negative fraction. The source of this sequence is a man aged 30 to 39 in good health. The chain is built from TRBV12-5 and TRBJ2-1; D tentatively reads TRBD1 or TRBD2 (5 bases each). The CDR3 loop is CASGEGQGSINEQFF. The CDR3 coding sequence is TGTGCTAGTGGTGAAGGACAAGGGAGCATCAATGAGCAGTTCTTC.